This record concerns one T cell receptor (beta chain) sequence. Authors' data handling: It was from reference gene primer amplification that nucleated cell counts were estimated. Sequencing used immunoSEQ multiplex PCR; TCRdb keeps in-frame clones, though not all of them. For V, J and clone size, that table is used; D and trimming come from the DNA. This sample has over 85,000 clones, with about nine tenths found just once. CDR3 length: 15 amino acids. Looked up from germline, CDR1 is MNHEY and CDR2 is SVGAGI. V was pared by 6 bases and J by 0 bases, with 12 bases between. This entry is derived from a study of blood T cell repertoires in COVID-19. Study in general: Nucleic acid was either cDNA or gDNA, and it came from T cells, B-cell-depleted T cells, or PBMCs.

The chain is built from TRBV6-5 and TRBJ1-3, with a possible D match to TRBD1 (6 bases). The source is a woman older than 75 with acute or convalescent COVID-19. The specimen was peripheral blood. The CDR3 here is CASRGPGASGNTIYF. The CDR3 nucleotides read TGTGCCAGCAGGGGACCAGGGGCCTCTGGAAACACCATATATTTT.